A single sample gave rise to the 26 T cell receptor beta chains below, sequenced in a study of blood T cells in healthy people across ages (dated by TCRdb to 2015 to 2017). The library was built by means of 5' RACE. The sample was run on an Illumina HiSeq 2500. A second PCR of roughly 7 to 11 cycles was performed with a sample-barcoded 5' primer and a J-beta primer mix. The public reads were quality trimmed at Q25 with fastp and then assembled into clones with MiXCR by TCRdb, keeping productive beta chains. Rows merge per CDR3 protein into single entries with the most common DNA and genes. For this sample there are some 890,000 distinct CDR3 sequences; roughly 28% appear just once. The leading ten clones occupy about 9.4% of the sample. The sample also formed part of further work on T cells of mothers and their children.

The sample comprised blood. The receptors come from a woman aged 40 to 50 in good health.

This clonotype was seen only once. Its ends do not fully match the called genes, so a read error is possible. The chain recombines TRBV7-3 with TRBJ1-6; D is ambiguous. This CDR3 spans 16 amino acids. Per germline, CDR1 SGHTA and CDR2 FQGTGA. The CDR3 DNA reads as TGTGCCAGCAGCCCCCGGGGTGGCTCCCATAATTCACCCCTCCACTTT. Amino acids: CASSPRGGSHNSPLHF.

The chain is built from TRBV20-1 and TRBJ1-1; 9 bases match TRBD1. The CDR3 contains 14 residues. Per the germline V gene, CDR1 is DFQATT and CDR2 is SNEGSKA (reference sequence). V was clipped by 6 bases and J by 3 bases; unmatched bases: 8. The DNA for the CDR3 is TGCAGTGCAAGGACAGGGGCTAGGGACACTGAAGCTTTCTTT. Amino acid sequence: CSARTGARDTEAFF.

The V and J genes are TRBV20-1 and TRBJ1-1; 8 bases are a match to TRBD1. The CDR3 is 14 residues long. Germline CDR1 DFQATT, CDR2 SNEGSKA (reference sequence). After removal of 8 bases from V and 5 bases from J, the junction contained 13 bases not matched to a gene. The CDR3 here is CSTNTQGAGTEAFF. Here the CDR3 DNA reads TGCAGTACCAATACGCAGGGGGCTGGTACTGAAGCTTTCTTT.

This clonotype occurred a few times. This chain connects TRBV4-1 to TRBJ2-7; perhaps TRBD2 as D (5 bases). Per germline, CDR1 MGHRA and CDR2 YSYEKL. Trimming left V 4 bases short and J 1 base short, with 20 bases between. The CDR3 has 17 residues. The CDR3, as DNA: TGCGCCAGCAGCCCCCGACCGGCGGGTCATTTGTCCTACGAGCAGTACTTC. Protein: CASSPRPAGHLSYEQYF.

This chain joins TRBV9 and TRBJ2-5; 7 bases align to TRBD1. This CDR3 is built from 16 residues. Germline V gene data show CDR1 as SGDLS and CDR2 as YYNGEE. V dropped 3 bases and J dropped 7; count of bases not matched to a gene: 15. The CDR3 DNA follows: TGTGCCAGCAGCGCGTCGACAGGGAGAGGCCAGGGGACCCAGTACTTC. It yields the protein CASSASTGRGQGTQYF. Full variable domain (outside the CDR3, taken from reference TRBV9 and TRBJ2-5): DSGVTQTPKHLITATGQRVTLRCSPRSGDLSVYWYQQSLDQGLQFLIQYYNGEERAKGNILERFSAQQFPDLHSELNLSSLELGDSALYFCASSASTGRGQGTQYFGPGTRLLVL.

This clonotype was observed at least ten times. The rearrangement uses TRBV6-2 or TRBV6-3 and TRBJ2-6; D is ambiguous. The CDR3 has 13 amino acids. The V gene's germline CDR1 is MNHEY and CDR2 SVGEGT. Trimming removed 7 bases at V and 0 bases at J, with 4 bases between. The CDR3 bases are TGTGCCAGCAAAAGCTCTGGGGCCAACGTCCTGACTTTC. Protein sequence: CASKSSGANVLTF.

In this sample, this clonotype turned up a few times. The chain couples TRBV24-1 to TRBJ2-1; D may be TRBD1 (6 bases). V was pared by 1 base and J by 3 bases, with 12 bases between. The germline CDR1 and CDR2 sequences are KGHDR and SFDVKD. CDR3 length equals 16 residues. Here the CDR3 reads CATSDFSGGLYNEQFF. In DNA form, the CDR3 reads TGTGCCACCAGTGATTTCAGTGGGGGCCTCTACAATGAGCAGTTCTTC.

The sample holds many counts of this clonotype. This chain links TRBV15 with TRBJ2-5, with D perhaps TRBD1 (5 bases). The CDR3 consists of 17 residues. V lost 3 bases, J lost 2 bases, and 19 bases lay in between. Per the germline V gene, CDR1 is LNHNV and CDR2 is YYDKDF (reference sequence). CDR3 amino acids: CATSSDSSLTFQETQYF. The DNA of the CDR3 is TGTGCCACCAGCAGCGACAGCAGTCTGACCTTTCAAGAGACCCAGTACTTC.

The J gene is TRBJ2-7, the V gene TRBV20-1, with D unresolved. Germline V lookup: CDR1 DFQATT, CDR2 SNEGSKA (reference sequence). V was clipped by 3 bases and J by 4 bases, with 16 bases between them. This CDR3 is built from 14 residues. The CDR3 loop reads CSASGWFPAYEQYF. DNA of the CDR3: TGCAGTGCTAGCGGTTGGTTCCCCGCATACGAGCAGTACTTC.

This chain connects TRBV6-2 or TRBV6-3 to TRBJ1-1; unclear D gene. Trimming left V 4 bases short and J 1 base short, with 16 bases between. The germline V gene has CDR1 MNHEY and CDR2 SVGEGT. The CDR3 loop spans 16 amino acids. Written as DNA, the CDR3 is TGTGCCAGCAGTTCCCTTAGGGAATTGGGGAACACTGAAGCTTTCTTT. As protein: CASSSLRELGNTEAFF.

Concerning this clonotype itself: Possible read error: a much larger clone is one base away. The V call is TRBV29-1, the J call TRBJ2-7; tentative D call: TRBD1 (6 bases). This CDR3 has 15 amino acids. Trimming pared 0 bases from V and 3 bases from J, leaving 15 bases between. Germline V gives CDR1 SQVTM, CDR2 ANQGSEA. The CDR3 is CSVEEGGTGHYEQYF. The CDR3, as DNA: TGCAGCGTTGAAGAGGGTGGAACAGGGCACTACGAGCAGTACTTC.

J is TRBJ1-5 and V is TRBV30; TRBD1 aligns across 7 bases. The CDR3 sequence is 15 residues long. Germline V gene data show CDR1 as GTSNPN and CDR2 as SVGIG (reference sequence). After removal of 1 base from V and 1 base from J, the junction contained 4 bases not matched to a gene. Here the CDR3 DNA reads TGTGCCTGGAGTGCCAGGACAGGAAGCAATCAGCCCCAGCATTTT. This gives the protein CAWSARTGSNQPQHF.

The sample holds one count of this clonotype. V is TRBV20-1 and J is TRBJ2-3; 8 bases agree with TRBD2. The CDR3 loop spans 15 amino acids. V lost 5 bases, J lost 1 base, and 8 bases stayed unmatched. Germline V gene data show CDR1 as DFQATT and CDR2 as SNEGSKA (reference sequence). As DNA, the CDR3 is TGCAGTGCTCACCCTACGGGGGGGCGCACAGATACGCAGTATTTT. Its translation: CSAHPTGGRTDTQYF.

The chain uses TRBV5-1 and TRBJ1-3, with 7 nucleotides matching TRBD1. CDR1 and CDR2 (germline): SGHRS, YFSETQ. V lost 3 bases, J lost 4 bases, and 4 bases stayed unmatched. The length of the CDR3 is 14 residues. As DNA, the CDR3 is TGCGCCAGCAGCTCAGGGGGAGACGGAAACACCATATATTTT. Residues: CASSSGGDGNTIYF.

On this clonotype: A read error is possible here, since a much larger clone lies one base away. The CDR3 sequence: CASSRERQSDTQYF. DNA of the CDR3: TGTGCCAGCAGCCGAGAGCGACAGTCAGATACGCAGTATTTT. This sequence joins TRBV11-2 and TRBJ2-3; maybe TRBD1 (5 bases). Germline CDR1 is SGHAT and CDR2 is FQNNGV. With 5 bases removed from V and 4 bases from J, the gap between germline ends came to 13 bases. CDR3 length: 14 amino acids.

This clonotype was observed a handful of times. V usage is TRBV5-1 and J usage is TRBJ2-3, with a weak D call TRBD2 (5 bases). With 4 bases removed from V and 3 bases from J, the gap between germline ends came to 12 bases. The CDR3 consists of 14 residues. Germline V gene sequence: CDR1 SGHRS, CDR2 YFSETQ. In DNA, the CDR3 is TGCGCCAGCAGCAGCTCACTAGAAACAGATACGCAGTATTTT. Translated: CASSSSLETDTQYF. Drawing the rest from reference TRBV5-1 and TRBJ2-3, the complete variable domain is KAGVTQTPRYLIKTRGQQVTLSCSPISGHRSVSWYQQTPGQGLQFLFEYFSETQRNKGNFPGRFSGRQFSNSRSEMNVSTLELGDSALYLCASSSSLETDTQYFGPGTRLTVL.

This chain uses TRBV5-1 with TRBJ2-1; D not certain. The CDR3 is made up of 15 amino acids. Per the germline V gene, CDR1 is SGHRS and CDR2 is YFSETQ. V lost 4 bases and J 0 bases, leaving 11 bases between the germline ends. CDR3 nucleotide sequence: TGCGCCAGCAGCCCCCCCCTCCGCTCCTACAATGAGCAGTTCTTC. It encodes CASSPPLRSYNEQFF.

Details on this clonotype: This may come from a read error, since a much larger clone is one base off. The chain links TRBV12-3 or TRBV12-4 to TRBJ2-1; a possible D gene is TRBD2 (6 bases). The CDR3 is 16 residues long. The CDR3 nucleotides read TGTGCCAGCAGTCCCCTTCAAAGACTAGGGTACAATGGGCAGTTCTTC. It encodes CASSPLQRLGYNGQFF.

This clonotype was observed once. The chain has TRBV20-1 and TRBJ1-5, with TRBD1 as a possible D gene (6 bases). The CDR3 contains 13 residues. The V gene lost 6 bases and the J gene lost 7 bases, with 16 bases spanning the gap. Germline V CDR1 and CDR2: DFQATT, SNEGSKA (reference sequence). The CDR3 loop is CSAKQGFNQPQHF. CDR3 DNA: TGCAGTGCCAAACAGGGTTTCAACCAGCCCCAGCATTTT.

This clonotype has a handful of counts. CDR3 loop: CASRPQLGHQETQYF. CDR3 coding DNA: TGTGCCAGCAGACCCCAGCTGGGGCACCAAGAGACCCAGTACTTC. The chain employs TRBV12-3 or TRBV12-4 and TRBJ2-5, with a tentative D call TRBD1 (5 bases). The CDR3 is 15 amino acids. The ends were cut back, 6 bases at V and 0 bases at J, with 14 bases in the middle.

Ten or more counts support this clonotype. This sequence joins TRBV20-1 and TRBJ2-7; no firm D call. Germline CDR1 and CDR2: DFQATT and SNEGSKA (reference sequence). This CDR3 has 12 amino acids. V lost 5 bases and J lost 6, with 14 bases in between. Written as DNA, the CDR3 is TGCAGTGCTCCGTTGAGGTTTAGCGAGCAGTACTTC. Translating it yields CSAPLRFSEQYF.

The chain is built from TRBV20-1 and TRBJ1-1; no firm D call. The CDR3 covers 14 residues. Germline CDR1 reads DFQATT; CDR2 reads SNEGSKA (reference sequence). The V and J ends lost 6 bases and 0 bases respectively, with 14 bases between them. The CDR3 is CSARLGSMNTEAFF. DNA for the CDR3: TGCAGTGCCCGGTTGGGCTCCATGAACACTGAAGCTTTCTTT.

This clonotype was recorded many times. The chain employs TRBV9 and TRBJ2-5, with D perhaps TRBD1 or TRBD2 (5 bases each). CDR1 and CDR2 from the germline V gene are SGDLS and YYNGEE. V lost 2 bases and J 5 bases, leaving 22 bases between the germline ends. This CDR3 spans 17 amino acids. As DNA, the CDR3 is TGTGCCAGCAGCGTGGAGCGAGGGGAGAACTCACGGGAGACCCAGTACTTC. Protein sequence: CASSVERGENSRETQYF.

In its sample, this clonotype was seen many times. The chain joins TRBV3-1 to TRBJ2-5; the match to TRBD2 covers 8 bases. CDR3 size: 15 residues. V gave up 1 base and J gave up 4 bases; unmatched junction bases: 5. Germline V gene sequence: CDR1 LGHDT, CDR2 YNNKEL (reference sequence). CDR3 bases: TGTGCCAGCAGCCAAGCCACGGGGGGGGGAGAGACCCAGTACTTC. Encoded protein: CASSQATGGGETQYF.

This clonotype was picked up a small number of times. The chain links TRBV9 to TRBJ2-3; 9 bases match TRBD1. The germline V gene has CDR1 SGDLS and CDR2 YYNGEE. This CDR3 is built from 14 residues. After removal of 6 bases from V and 4 bases from J, the junction contained 6 bases not matched to a gene. The DNA of the CDR3 is TGTGCCAGCACCAGACAGGGGGATGCAGATACGCAGTATTTT. Its protein is CASTRQGDADTQYF.

The CDR3 reads CASSLSRGGDSRSYGYTF. The CDR3 DNA sequence: TGTGCCAGCAGTTTATCGCGGGGGGGGGACAGTAGGAGCTATGGCTACACCTTC. The rearrangement links TRBV27 to TRBJ1-2, with 7 bases matching TRBD1. The CDR3 spans 18 residues. In germline, CDR1 is MNHEY, CDR2 SMNVEV (reference sequence). Trimming removed 0 bases from V and 4 bases from J; junction bases left unmatched: 14.